This is a list of T cell receptor beta chains from one sample in a study of beta chain features in type 1 diabetes. TCRdb's copy holds only in-frame clones and misses some; the assay was immunoSEQ multiplex PCR. This table has about 350,000 clones, roughly a fifth appearing once. Sequencing was performed on naive CD4+ T cells from blood. The origin of the receptors is a woman between 18 and 29 years old in good health. The CDR3 runs from the conserved cysteine through the conserved F or W. The D gene is left open where the match is weak. Size is omitted from some rows. Given values are once, few, many or a class for expanded clones.

j_call: TRBJ2-5
v_call: TRBV7-3
d_call: -
clone_size: -
cdr3_aa: CASSLGGGETQYF
cdr3_nt: TGTGCCAGCAGCTTAGGTGGGGGGGAGACCCAGTACTTC

j_call: TRBJ2-7
v_call: TRBV28
d_call: -
clone_size: few
cdr3_aa: CASSFYRETYEQYF
cdr3_nt: TGTGCCAGCAGTTTTTATCGGGAGACCTACGAGCAGTACTTC

j_call: TRBJ2-7
v_call: TRBV15
d_call: -
clone_size: -
cdr3_aa: CATSILSGYEQYF
cdr3_nt: TGTGCCACCAGCATCCTAAGCGGTTACGAGCAGTACTTC

j_call: TRBJ2-4
v_call: TRBV6-6
d_call: -
clone_size: -
cdr3_aa: CASSGQGANIQYF
cdr3_nt: -

j_call: TRBJ2-4
v_call: TRBV2
d_call: -
clone_size: once
cdr3_aa: CASQKEAKNIQYF
cdr3_nt: TGTGCCTCCCAAAAGGAGGCCAAAAACATTCAGTACTTC

j_call: TRBJ2-6
v_call: TRBV11-1
d_call: -
clone_size: few
cdr3_aa: CASSDRLHSGANVLTF
cdr3_nt: TGTGCCAGCAGCGACAGGCTTCACTCTGGGGCCAACGTCCTGACTTTC

j_call: TRBJ2-5
v_call: TRBV10-3
d_call: -
clone_size: -
cdr3_aa: CAISRLGPEETQYF
cdr3_nt: TGTGCCATCAGCCGACTAGGACCCGAAGAGACCCAGTACTTC

j_call: TRBJ2-3
v_call: TRBV7-2
d_call: TRBD1
clone_size: -
cdr3_aa: CASSLAVTGLQTGTQYF
cdr3_nt: TGTGCCAGCAGCTTAGCGGTGACAGGGCTCCAGACTGGTACGCAGTATTTT

j_call: TRBJ2-1
v_call: TRBV18
d_call: TRBD1
clone_size: few
cdr3_aa: CASSPPSTGLYNEQFF
cdr3_nt: TGTGCCAGCTCACCACCGTCGACAGGGCTTTACAATGAGCAGTTCTTC

j_call: TRBJ2-3
v_call: TRBV7-9
d_call: TRBD2
clone_size: few
cdr3_aa: CASSPRTSGSGGTDTQYF
cdr3_nt: TGTGCCAGCAGCCCCCGGACTAGCGGGAGCGGAGGGACAGATACGCAGTATTTT

j_call: TRBJ1-4
v_call: TRBV5-1
d_call: TRBD1
clone_size: -
cdr3_aa: CASSPGQGGEKLFF
cdr3_nt: TGCGCCAGCAGCCCCGGACAGGGAGGTGAAAAACTGTTTTTT

j_call: TRBJ2-3
v_call: TRBV5-1
d_call: TRBD2
clone_size: few
cdr3_aa: CASSILAVGSTDTQYF
cdr3_nt: TGCGCCAGCAGCATACTAGCGGTAGGGAGCACAGATACGCAGTATTTT